This entry lists 17 T cell receptor beta chains sequenced from one sample in a study of blood T cell repertoires in COVID-19. TCRdb's table, derived via immunoSEQ multiplex PCR, lists solely in-frame clones and lacks some. Of under 300,000 clones listed, roughly 80% are singletons. The source material was peripheral blood. All receptors come from a woman aged 18-30 years with acute or convalescent COVID-19.

The chain employs TRBV18 and TRBJ2-1; no definite D call. Germline-derived CDR1 and CDR2 are KGHSH and LQKENI. The CDR3 is 12 residues long. The V end lost 4 bases, the J end lost 8 bases, and 9 bases lay between the germline ends. The CDR3 coding sequence is TGTGCCAGCTCACTTACAGACGATGAGCAGTTCTTC. Translated: CASSLTDDEQFF.

The chain combines TRBV7-2 with TRBJ2-2, with 10 bases matching TRBD2. The CDR3 length is 17 residues. With V trimmed by 4 bases and J by 0 bases, 5 bases remained unmatched. Germline CDR1 and CDR2: SGHTA and FQGNSA. CDR3 in amino acids: CASSSTGLASNTGELFF. In DNA, the CDR3 is TGTGCCAGCAGCTCCACGGGACTAGCGTCGAACACCGGGGAGCTGTTTTTT. Full variable domain (missing parts from reference TRBV7-2 and TRBJ2-2): GAGVSQSPSNKVTEKGKDVELRCDPISGHTALYWYRQSLGQGLEFLIYFQGNSAPDKSGLPSDRFSAERTGGSVSTLTIQRTQQEDSAVYLCASSSTGLASNTGELFFGEGSRLTVL.

This clone was seen a single time. This chain links TRBV4-3 with TRBJ2-7; 15 bases align to TRBD2. Per the germline V gene, CDR1 is LGHNA and CDR2 is YSLEER. After removal of 0 bases from V and 7 bases from J, the junction contained 16 bases not matched to a gene. This CDR3 region has 20 residues. The CDR3 region has the DNA TGCGCCAGCAGCCAAGATTATGTGGGACTAGCGGGAGGACAAATACTTGAGCAGTACTTC. Its protein product is CASSQDYVGLAGGQILEQYF.

V is TRBV5-1 and J is TRBJ2-2, with 10 nucleotides matching TRBD1. Looked up from germline, CDR1 is SGHRS and CDR2 is YFSETQ. This CDR3 is built from 15 residues. J gave up 7 bases and V 4 bases, and 7 bases lay outside the gene matches. CDR3: CASSRDRGKVGELFF. DNA for the CDR3: TGCGCCAGCAGCCGGGACAGGGGCAAGGTCGGGGAGCTGTTTTTT.

The gene calls are TRBV24-1 and TRBJ2-1, with a weak D call TRBD2 (6 bases). Per the germline V gene, CDR1 is KGHDR and CDR2 is SFDVKD. Between the trimmed V and J ends, which lost 6 bases and 7 bases, there was a span of 15 bases. The length of the CDR3 is 14 residues. The CDR3 loop reads CATSSSPGDNEQFF. The CDR3 bases are TGTGCCACCAGTTCATCTCCGGGGGATAATGAGCAGTTCTTC.

This clone was counted only a few times. The rearrangement links TRBV12-3 or TRBV12-4 to TRBJ1-5; no clear D gene. CDR3 length equals 13 residues. V gave up 0 bases and J gave up 6 bases, with 6 bases separating them. The DNA for the CDR3 is TGTGCCAGCAGTTTAGCGCGGGGTCAGCCCCAGCATTTT. This codes for CASSLARGQPQHF.

V and J are TRBV11-1 and TRBJ2-3, with unresolved D. Trimming stripped 4 bases from V and 2 bases from J, with 10 bases between. CDR1 is SGHAT, CDR2 FQDESV, per germline (reference sequence). CDR3 length: 14 amino acids. In nucleotides, the CDR3 is TGTGCCAGCAGCTACATGTCCTCCACAGATACGCAGTATTTT. Translated, it gives CASSYMSSTDTQYF.

This chain connects TRBV6-5 to TRBJ1-1; D perhaps matches TRBD1 (6 bases). The CDR3 contains 15 residues. V shed 6 bases and J shed 1 base, with 15 bases lying between them. Germline values: CDR1 MNHEY, CDR2 SVGAGI. CDR3 loop: CASRMTWGQNTEAFF. The CDR3, as DNA: TGTGCCAGCAGGATGACTTGGGGGCAGAACACTGAAGCTTTCTTT.

The chain couples TRBV9 to TRBJ2-5; the D gene is possibly TRBD1 (6 bases). The CDR3 spans 10 residues. Germline-derived CDR1 and CDR2 are SGDLS and YYNGEE. Trimming shortened V by 3 bases and J by 13 bases, and 10 bases separated the two germline ends. The CDR3 sequence is CASSGGHRYF. CDR3 nucleotide sequence: TGTGCCAGCAGCGGGGGACATAGGTACTTC.

The rearrangement joins TRBV24-1 to TRBJ2-1; the match to TRBD1 covers 10 bases. CDR1 is KGHDR, CDR2 SFDVKD, per germline. CDR3 size: 20 residues. J lost 4 bases, V lost 2 bases, and 16 bases had no gene match. CDR3 loop: CATSDSSGTGERDTYNEQFF. The CDR3 bases are TGTGCCACCAGTGATTCATCCGGGACAGGGGAGAGAGATACGTACAATGAGCAGTTCTTC.

The gene calls are TRBV30 and TRBJ1-2; no clear D. V was cut by 6 bases and J by 8 bases, with 25 bases left in between. Germline lookup yields CDR1 GTSNPN and CDR2 SVGIG (reference sequence). The CDR3 loop spans 15 amino acids. In nucleotides, the CDR3 is TGTGCCTGCCACGGGAAGGGAGGCTACGGTTGGGGCTACACCTTC. Encoded protein: CACHGKGGYGWGYTF.

The CDR3 nucleotides read TGTGCCAGCATTCCGGGACTAGCGGCTTCCGAGCAGTACTTC. Protein: CASIPGLAASEQYF. The gene calls are TRBV2 and TRBJ2-7, with 11 bases identical to TRBD2. Germline-derived CDR1 and CDR2 are SNHLY and FYNNEI. V lost 7 bases and J lost 6; bases outside the gene matches: 8. The CDR3 covers 14 residues.

The V call is TRBV4-3, the J call TRBJ1-2; D possibly corresponds to TRBD1 (6 bases). Trimming took 3 bases from V and 1 from J, leaving 12 bases between them. This CDR3 has 15 residues. Germline lookup yields CDR1 LGHNA and CDR2 YSLEER. In DNA, the CDR3 is TGCGCCAGCAGCCACGGACAGACACTTAACTATGGCTACACCTTC. Protein: CASSHGQTLNYGYTF.

This clone was observed once. The chain couples TRBV5-5 to TRBJ1-5; possible D gene TRBD1, 6 bases. Germline V gene data show CDR1 as SGHKS and CDR2 as YYEKEE (reference sequence). The CDR3 runs 16 residues. V lost 0 bases and J lost 3, with 13 bases in between. DNA for the CDR3: TGTGCCAGCAGCTTGGTGGTTGGGGACACCAATCAGCCCCAGCATTTT. It translates to CASSLVVGDTNQPQHF.

V gene TRBV3-1 (or the pseudogene TRBV3-2) combines with J gene TRBJ2-1; 7 positions agree with TRBD2. Unmatched junction bases numbered 6, after V lost 2 bases and J lost 5 bases. In germline, CDR1 is LGHDT, CDR2 YNNKEL (reference sequence). The length of the CDR3 is 15 residues. Here the CDR3 reads CASSQWRELNNEQFF. The DNA of the CDR3 is TGTGCCAGCAGCCAATGGCGGGAGCTCAACAATGAGCAGTTCTTC.

CDR3 DNA: TGTGCCAGCAGTTCCCTAGCGGGAGCCTACAATGAGCAGTTCTTC. Translating gives CASSSLAGAYNEQFF. The chain is built from TRBV14 and TRBJ2-1; 10 nucleotides match TRBD2. Germline V gene sequence: CDR1 SGHDN, CDR2 FVKESK. With V trimmed by 6 bases and J by 2 bases, 4 bases remained unmatched. The CDR3 is 15 amino acids.

The J gene is TRBJ2-1, the V gene TRBV19; no definite D call. Deletions cut 8 bases from V and 1 base from J, with 12 bases between. The CDR3 is 14 amino acids. Germline assignment: CDR1 LNHDA and CDR2 SQIVND (reference sequence). The CDR3 DNA sequence: TGTGCCAGTGAACTGTATTTTTCCTACAATGAGCAGTTCTTC. Protein: CASELYFSYNEQFF.